A single sample is the source of the 26 T cell receptor beta chains below, sequenced in a study of T-cell memory formation after mild COVID-19. TCRdb re-derived calls from the 5' RACE reads in MiXCR, one entry per CDR3 protein. The table records 350,000 or so distinct CDR3 sequences, 10% to 15% of them present only once. Sequencing input: PBMCs or a T cell subset sorted from them (not recorded which). The receptors stem from a man between 18 and 35 years old who had mild COVID-19 (a few samples of this study predate the infection). Cell type and time point are not known.

This clonotype came up many times. Here the CDR3 reads CASSSAGYYGYTF. CDR3 in DNA: TGTGCCAGCAGCTCCGCAGGCTACTATGGCTACACCTTC. The gene calls are TRBV7-9 and TRBJ1-2; D remains ambiguous. Germline V lookup: CDR1 SEHNR, CDR2 FQNEAQ (reference sequence). CDR3 length: 13 amino acids. Trimming left V 4 bases short and J 3 bases short, with 9 bases between.

This clonotype was counted between two and nine times. V and J are TRBV11-2 and TRBJ2-7, with D unresolved. This CDR3 has 12 residues. Trimming took 5 bases from V and 2 from J, leaving 7 bases between them. CDR1 is SGHAT and CDR2 is FQNNGV in the germline V gene. The CDR3 DNA reads TGTGCCAGCAGCGCACAACCCTACGAGCAGTACTTC. Translated: CASSAQPYEQYF.

This clonotype has ten or more counts. V and J are TRBV29-1 and TRBJ2-5, with 7 bases matching TRBD2. Germline values: CDR1 SQVTM, CDR2 ANQGSEA. After removal of 3 bases from V and 4 bases from J, the junction contained 5 bases not matched to a gene. There are 13 residues in the CDR3. The CDR3 nucleotides are TGCAGCGTTGACAATATAGCGGGAGAGACCCAGTACTTC. This encodes CSVDNIAGETQYF.

This clonotype occurred a few times. The chain is built from TRBV9 and TRBJ2-5; D is unresolved. Germline-derived CDR1 and CDR2 are SGDLS and YYNGEE. This CDR3 is 13 amino acids long. The germline V and J ends were trimmed by 3 bases and 1 base, with 7 bases remaining between them. The CDR3 spells CASSAGVQETQYF. The CDR3 DNA follows: TGTGCCAGCAGCGCTGGGGTCCAAGAGACCCAGTACTTC.

The V and J genes are TRBV12-3 or TRBV12-4 and TRBJ1-2; no reliable D call. With 7 bases removed from V and 5 bases from J, the gap between germline ends came to 8 bases. This CDR3 spans 11 amino acids. DNA for the CDR3: TGTGCCAGCACTCAAGGGTATGGCTACACCTTC. It yields the protein CASTQGYGYTF.

The rearrangement uses TRBV7-9 and TRBJ1-1; no clear D. The CDR3 runs 14 residues. Germline V CDR1 and CDR2: SEHNR, FQNEAQ (reference sequence). Between the trimmed V and J ends, which lost 1 base and 3 bases, there was a span of 9 bases. In DNA, the CDR3 is TGTGCCAGCAGCTTAGTGGCTCATCACACTGAAGCTTTCTTT. The encoded protein is CASSLVAHHTEAFF. The entire variable domain, with the rest obtained from reference TRBV7-9 and TRBJ1-1, is as follows: DTGVSQNPRHKITKRGQNVTFRCDPISEHNRLYWYRQTLGQGPEFLTYFQNEAQLEKSRLLSDRFSAERPKGSFSTLEIQRTEQGDSAMYLCASSLVAHHTEAFFGQGTRLTVV.

This clonotype has only a few counts. The chain links TRBV4-3 to TRBJ2-1, with 14 nucleotides matching TRBD2. There are 18 residues in the CDR3. CDR1 is LGHNA and CDR2 is YSLEER in the germline V gene. V dropped 4 bases and J dropped 0; count of bases not matched to a gene: 5. The CDR3 DNA reads as TGCGCCAGCAGCCCGGGACTAGCGGGGGCCCGCTCCTACAATGAGCAGTTCTTC. It codes for CASSPGLAGARSYNEQFF.

This clonotype has a handful of counts. J is TRBJ1-1 and V is TRBV29-1; 7 bases match TRBD1. There are 11 residues in the CDR3. V lost 6 bases and J lost 11; bases outside the gene matches: 9. CDR1 and CDR2 (germline): SQVTM, ANQGSEA. CDR3: CSVGADRLAFF. The CDR3 DNA is TGCAGCGTGGGAGCGGACAGGCTGGCTTTCTTT.

This clonotype was recorded a few times. This rearrangement joins TRBV6-5 to TRBJ1-1; the D gene is possibly TRBD1 (6 bases). Germline V CDR1 and CDR2: MNHEY, SVGAGI. The CDR3 is made up of 15 amino acids. Deletions cut 2 bases from V and 4 bases from J, with 14 bases between. CDR3 nucleotide sequence: TGTGCCAGCAGTTACCGGGGGCGATCGGGCACTGAAGCTTTCTTT. Protein sequence: CASSYRGRSGTEAFF.

This clonotype has a handful of counts. This chain joins TRBV6-2 or TRBV6-3 and TRBJ2-3; D is unresolved. V shed 5 bases and J shed 0 bases, with 9 bases lying between them. This CDR3 has 14 amino acids. CDR1 and CDR2 (germline): MNHEY, SVGEGT. CDR3 in DNA: TGTGCCAGCAGTATGGGGTTTAGCACAGATACGCAGTATTTT. It yields the protein CASSMGFSTDTQYF.

The chain couples TRBV19 to TRBJ1-6; no firm D call. Trimming stripped 4 bases from V and 10 bases from J, with 8 bases between. Per germline, CDR1 LNHDA and CDR2 SQIVND (reference sequence). This CDR3 spans 12 amino acids. The DNA for the CDR3 is TGTGCCAGTAGTAGCGGACGGTCACCCCTCCACTTT. Protein product: CASSSGRSPLHF. The full variable domain, completed using reference TRBV19 and TRBJ1-6, is DGGITQSPKYLFRKEGQNVTLSCEQNLNHDAMYWYRQDPGQGLRLIYYSQIVNDFQKGDIAEGYSVSREKKESFPLTVTSAQKNPTAFYLCASSSGRSPLHFGNGTRLTVT.

This chain uses TRBV5-6 with TRBJ1-6; TRBD1 aligns across 7 bases. This CDR3 contains 16 residues. Germline V gene lookup returns CDR1 SGHDT and CDR2 YYEEEE. V gave up 4 bases and J gave up 7 bases; unmatched junction bases: 11. In nucleotides, the CDR3 is TGTGCCAGCAGCGGCGGCACAGGGGCTGGCAATTCACCCCTCCACTTT. Its translation: CASSGGTGAGNSPLHF.

The table lists this clonotype with a few counts. The CDR3 DNA reads as TGTGCCAGCAGGCAGACCATGGGGCCAAAAAACATTCAGTACTTC. Protein product: CASRQTMGPKNIQYF. The V and J genes are TRBV12-3 or TRBV12-4 and TRBJ2-4; a weak D match, TRBD1 (5 bases). Trimming left V 6 bases short and J 4 bases short, with 16 bases between. The CDR3 consists of 15 residues.

The chain links TRBV6-5 to TRBJ1-5, with TRBD1 matching over 8 bases. Unmatched junction bases numbered 5, after V lost 0 bases and J lost 4 bases. The CDR3 length is 16 residues. From germline, CDR1 is MNHEY and CDR2 SVGAGI. The CDR3 protein is CASSYSGQGGNQPQHF. The CDR3, as DNA: TGTGCCAGCAGTTACTCTGGACAGGGTGGTAATCAGCCCCAGCATTTT.

This clonotype was observed at least ten times. The chain uses TRBV5-1 and TRBJ2-3; D possibly corresponds to TRBD1 (6 bases). V was trimmed by 2 bases and J by 4 bases, leaving 11 bases between them. There are 14 residues in the CDR3. The V gene's germline CDR1 is SGHRS and CDR2 YFSETQ. Written as DNA, the CDR3 is TGCGCCAGCAGCTTACAGGGAGCACCAGATACGCAGTATTTT. This gives the protein CASSLQGAPDTQYF.

This sequence joins TRBV11-1 and TRBJ2-1, with D unresolved. CDR3 length equals 12 residues. The V gene lost 5 bases and the J gene lost 7 bases, with 9 bases spanning the gap. Germline V gene sequence: CDR1 SGHAT, CDR2 FQDESV (reference sequence). In nucleotides, the CDR3 is TGTGCCAGCAGCCGCAACGGGAATGAGCAGTTCTTC. Residues: CASSRNGNEQFF.

This chain joins TRBV27 and TRBJ2-4; 9 nucleotides line up with TRBD1. The junction had 5 bases not matched to a gene; V was cut back by 1 base and J by 7 bases. The CDR3 has 15 amino acids. Germline CDR1 and CDR2: MNHEY and SMNVEV (reference sequence). This CDR3 is CASSLFGTGMNIQYF. The CDR3, as DNA: TGTGCCAGCAGTTTATTTGGGACAGGGATGAACATTCAGTACTTC.

This clonotype showed up many times. This sequence joins TRBV5-1 and TRBJ2-5; D may be TRBD1 or TRBD2 (5 bases each). The CDR3 consists of 13 residues. The germline gives CDR1 SGHRS, CDR2 YFSETQ. The V gene lost 7 bases and the J gene lost 1 base, with 11 bases spanning the gap. The CDR3 sequence: CASSTGPQETQYF. DNA of the CDR3: TGCGCCAGCTCCACGGGGCCCCAAGAGACCCAGTACTTC. The whole variable domain, remainder taken from reference TRBV5-1 and TRBJ2-5, is KAGVTQTPRYLIKTRGQQVTLSCSPISGHRSVSWYQQTPGQGLQFLFEYFSETQRNKGNFPGRFSGRQFSNSRSEMNVSTLELGDSALYLCASSTGPQETQYFGPGTRLLVL.

The rearrangement joins TRBV3-1 to TRBJ2-7, with D perhaps TRBD1 or TRBD2 (5 bases each). V shed 8 bases and J shed 3 bases, with 14 bases lying between them. This CDR3 comprises 13 residues. Germline V lookup: CDR1 LGHDT, CDR2 YNNKEL (reference sequence). The CDR3 here is CASGGPPLYEQYF. The CDR3 DNA reads TGTGCCAGCGGGGGACCGCCACTCTACGAGCAGTACTTC.

This clonotype was detected only a few times. V and J are TRBV6-2 or TRBV6-3 and TRBJ2-7; D may be TRBD1 or TRBD2 (5 bases each). This CDR3 contains 14 residues. The V end lost 3 bases, the J end lost 3 bases, and 12 bases lay between the germline ends. Germline CDR1 is MNHEY and CDR2 is SVGEGT. CDR3 loop: CASSYPGPNYEQYF. The CDR3 nucleotides are TGTGCCAGCAGTTATCCGGGACCCAACTACGAGCAGTACTTC.

The CDR3 loop is CSGPSFNEQFF. The CDR3 DNA sequence: TGCAGTGGCCCCAGCTTCAATGAGCAGTTCTTC. J is TRBJ2-1 and V is TRBV20-1; D not resolved. From germline, CDR1 is DFQATT and CDR2 SNEGSKA (reference sequence). The V and J ends lost 7 bases and 6 bases respectively, with 10 bases between them. The CDR3 covers 11 residues.

This chain links TRBV2 with TRBJ2-1, with 11 bases matching TRBD2. From germline, CDR1 is SNHLY and CDR2 FYNNEI. The CDR3 runs to 18 residues. The V gene end was trimmed by 6 bases and the J gene end by 9 bases; junction bases not matched to a gene: 19. The CDR3 is CASSWISGGDSGGLEQFF. The CDR3 nucleotides are TGTGCCAGCAGCTGGATTAGCGGGGGGGACTCGGGAGGGCTTGAGCAGTTCTTC.

There are a few counts of this clonotype. The chain uses TRBV7-9 and TRBJ2-1; D not certain. CDR1 is SEHNR, CDR2 FQNEAQ, per germline (reference sequence). The CDR3 sequence is 12 residues long. V was cut by 5 bases and J by 8 bases, with 10 bases left in between. Here the CDR3 reads CASSPGRHEQFF. The CDR3 DNA sequence: TGTGCCAGCAGCCCCGGCCGACATGAGCAGTTCTTC.

The chain combines TRBV7-2 with TRBJ1-2, with D unresolved. Germline loops: CDR1 SGHTA, CDR2 FQGNSA. Trimming cost V 5 bases and J 4 bases, with 23 bases left between them. This CDR3 is built from 17 residues. CDR3: CASSPKGRASGTYGYTF. The CDR3, as DNA: TGTGCCAGCAGCCCGAAGGGTAGAGCCTCCGGTACCTATGGCTACACCTTC. Full variable domain (remainder filled in from reference TRBV7-2 and TRBJ1-2): GAGVSQSPSNKVTEKGKDVELRCDPISGHTALYWYRQSLGQGLEFLIYFQGNSAPDKSGLPSDRFSAERTGGSVSTLTIQRTQQEDSAVYLCASSPKGRASGTYGYTFGSGTRLTVV.

The V call is TRBV3-1, the J call TRBJ2-4; D may be TRBD2 (6 bases). There are 15 residues in the CDR3. The V and J ends lost 2 bases and 5 bases respectively, with 13 bases between them. Germline V gives CDR1 LGHDT, CDR2 YNNKEL (reference sequence). The CDR3 sequence: CASSQPNTGENIQYF. The CDR3 region has the DNA TGTGCCAGCAGCCAACCAAACACGGGAGAAAACATTCAGTACTTC.

V gene TRBV2 combines with J gene TRBJ2-7; D is unresolved. Per the germline V gene, CDR1 is SNHLY and CDR2 is FYNNEI. The CDR3 sequence is 14 residues long. The V and J ends lost 0 bases and 0 bases respectively, with 6 bases between them. The CDR3 loop is CASSEAHGSYEQYF. DNA of the CDR3: TGTGCCAGCAGTGAAGCGCACGGCTCCTACGAGCAGTACTTC.